This T cell receptor beta chain was retrieved from a study of shared clonotypes between healthy human individuals. For the study at large: Contributing individuals were two females and a few males aged 18 to 49.

CDR3 size: 13 residues. CDR1 is LGHNA and CDR2 is YNFKEQ in the germline V gene. Between the trimmed V and J ends, which lost 8 bases and 4 bases, there was a span of 12 bases. Produced via immunoSEQ multiplex PCR; TCRdb's table is partial and in-frame only. The sample contains some 530,000 clones, approximately 80% of which appear only once. The J gene is TRBJ2-1, the V gene TRBV4-2; D possibly corresponds to TRBD1 (6 bases). The receptor's source is a middle-aged woman in good health. Some clones in this sample may be carry-over from other donors' samples. The specimen was PBMCs. The CDR3 loop is CASGNRVYNEQFF. CDR3 DNA: TGTGCCAGCGGGAACAGGGTATACAATGAGCAGTTCTTC.